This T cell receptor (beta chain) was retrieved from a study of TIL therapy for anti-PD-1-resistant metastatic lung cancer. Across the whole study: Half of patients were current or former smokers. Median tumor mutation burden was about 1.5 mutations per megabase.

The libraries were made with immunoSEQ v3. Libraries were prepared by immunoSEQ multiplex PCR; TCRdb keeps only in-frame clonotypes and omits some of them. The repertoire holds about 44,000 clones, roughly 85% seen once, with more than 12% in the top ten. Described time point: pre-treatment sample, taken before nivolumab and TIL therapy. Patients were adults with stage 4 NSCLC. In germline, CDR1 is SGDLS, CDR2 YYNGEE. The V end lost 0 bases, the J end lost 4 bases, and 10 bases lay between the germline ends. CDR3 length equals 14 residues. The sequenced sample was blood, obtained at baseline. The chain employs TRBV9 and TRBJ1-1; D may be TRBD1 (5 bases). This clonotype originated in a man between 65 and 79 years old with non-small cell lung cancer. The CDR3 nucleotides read TGTGCCAGCAGCGTAGGGTTGAGGGGCACTGAAGCTTTCTTT. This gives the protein CASSVGLRGTEAFF.